This T cell receptor (beta chain) comes out of a study of early T cells in non-severe SARS-CoV-2 infection. This clonotype was recorded a few times. From the 5' RACE reads, TCRdb called clonotypes with MiXCR, one entry per CDR3 protein. This repertoire shows almost 45,000 distinct CDR3 sequences, 5.5% to 6.5% found once; its top ten account for about an eighth. Sequenced input: whole blood. This TCR was sampled from an adult who was a healthcare worker with PCR-confirmed SARS-CoV-2 infection or an uninfected control (not recorded which).

CDR3: CSARHLRANVNEQYF. CDR3 nucleotide sequence: TGCAGTGCTAGACACCTTCGGGCAAACGTGAACGAGCAGTACTTC. The V call is TRBV20-1, the J call TRBJ2-7; D is unclear. Germline loops: CDR1 DFQATT, CDR2 SNEGSKA (reference sequence). The CDR3 loop spans 15 amino acids. Trimming removed 2 bases at V and 5 bases at J, with 19 bases between.